This passage covers 18 T cell receptor beta chains from one sample sequenced in a study of blood T cell repertoires in COVID-19. Only in-frame clones appear in the TCRdb table, and some are missing; sequencing was by immunoSEQ multiplex PCR. The repertoire consists of roughly 200,000 clones, with approximately 82% occurring once and the leading ten covering about 13%. The material sequenced was peripheral blood. The receptors were gathered from a human donor in a cohort sampled during active COVID-19.

V gene TRBV5-1 combines with J gene TRBJ2-5; 11 bases align to TRBD2. The germline CDR1 and CDR2 sequences are SGHRS and YFSETQ. Trimming at V came to 4 bases and at J to 0 bases, leaving 17 bases not matched to a gene. The CDR3 extends over 20 amino acids. The CDR3 is CASSPTSRLAGMGYQETQYF. CDR3 nucleotide sequence: TGCGCCAGCAGCCCTACAAGCAGACTAGCGGGAATGGGGTACCAAGAGACCCAGTACTTC.

The table lists this clone with a few counts. This chain joins TRBV4-1 and TRBJ2-3; 10 bases fit TRBD1. The germline CDR1 and CDR2 sequences are MGHRA and YSYEKL. The CDR3 runs 18 residues. The V gene end was trimmed by 1 base and the J gene end by 1 base; junction bases not matched to a gene: 8. CDR3 in amino acids: CASSQVGTGTGGTDTQYF. Here the CDR3 DNA reads TGCGCCAGCAGCCAAGTAGGAACCGGGACAGGGGGCACAGATACGCAGTATTTT.

This clone was counted between two and nine times. The chain combines TRBV19 with TRBJ1-1; the match to TRBD1 covers 8 bases. Germline V gene sequence: CDR1 LNHDA, CDR2 SQIVND (reference sequence). The CDR3 runs to 13 residues. The V segment lost 8 bases and the J segment 1 base; nucleotides outside the gene matches: 3. The CDR3 loop reads CASEGQGNTEAFF. The DNA for the CDR3 is TGTGCCAGTGAAGGACAGGGGAACACTGAAGCTTTCTTT.

This clone was recorded once. The V call is TRBV7-2, the J call TRBJ2-7; a weak D match, TRBD1 (7 bases). V gave up 5 bases and J gave up 1 base, with 12 bases separating them. Germline-derived CDR1 and CDR2 are SGHTA and FQGNSA. The CDR3 sequence is 14 residues long. This CDR3 reads CASSLGGQSYEQYF. The CDR3 DNA is TGTGCCAGCAGCCTCGGGGGACAGTCCTACGAGCAGTACTTC.

V gene TRBV7-2 combines with J gene TRBJ2-3, with TRBD2 matching over 7 bases. This CDR3 contains 17 residues. Germline lookup yields CDR1 SGHTA and CDR2 FQGNSA. V gave up 1 base and J gave up 3 bases; unmatched junction bases: 10. This chain's CDR3 is CASSLGRGGSLTDTQYF. The CDR3 DNA sequence: TGTGCCAGCAGCTTAGGGCGAGGCGGGAGTTTGACAGATACGCAGTATTTT.

The V call is TRBV28, the J call TRBJ2-4; 14 bases match TRBD2. V gave up 6 bases and J gave up 4 bases; unmatched junction bases: 20. In germline, CDR1 is MDHEN, CDR2 SYDVKM. This CDR3 is 21 amino acids long. The DNA of the CDR3 is TGTGCCAGCAGACGCGTGTTGAGGACTAGCGGGGGGAACCATCAAAAAAACATTCAGTACTTC. It is translated as CASRRVLRTSGGNHQKNIQYF.

J is TRBJ2-1 and V is TRBV7-7; a possible D gene is TRBD1 (6 bases). There are 16 residues in the CDR3. Germline V gene data show CDR1 as SSHAT and CDR2 as FNYEAQ (reference sequence). Between the trimmed V and J ends, which lost 4 bases and 4 bases, there was a span of 17 bases. Written as DNA, the CDR3 is TGTGCCAGCAGCTCCAGGACAGCCGTTCCTTACAATGAGCAGTTCTTC. Translated: CASSSRTAVPYNEQFF.

This chain connects TRBV4-2 to TRBJ2-7; D perhaps matches TRBD1 (5 bases). V gave up 1 base and J gave up 3 bases, with 13 bases separating them. This CDR3 region has 15 residues. Germline V CDR1 and CDR2: LGHNA, YNFKEQ. CDR3: CASSQVVGENYEQYF. The CDR3, as DNA: TGTGCCAGCAGCCAAGTAGTAGGGGAAAACTACGAGCAGTACTTC.

CDR3 coding DNA: TGCGCCAGCAGCCCTTCAGCGGGAGAGGGACGCTACAATGAGCAGTTCTTC. This codes for CASSPSAGEGRYNEQFF. The rearrangement joins TRBV4-1 to TRBJ2-1; 8 bases agree with TRBD2. Trimming cost V 4 bases and J 3 bases; bases outside gene matches: 11. Germline V lookup: CDR1 MGHRA, CDR2 YSYEKL. The CDR3 spans 17 residues.

This clone was observed a few times. The J gene is TRBJ1-5, the V gene TRBV28; 10 bases align to TRBD1. Germline V gene lookup returns CDR1 MDHEN and CDR2 SYDVKM. V gave up 4 bases and J gave up 1 base; unmatched junction bases: 7. CDR3 length equals 17 residues. This CDR3 reads CASSSGTGVRSNQPQHF. The DNA of the CDR3 is TGTGCCAGCAGTTCGGGGACAGGGGTTAGAAGCAATCAGCCCCAGCATTTT. Together with reference TRBV28 and TRBJ1-5, the CDR3 gives the full variable domain: DVKVTQSSRYLVKRTGEKVFLECVQDMDHENMFWYRQDPGLGLRLIYFSYDVKMKEKGDIPEGYSVSREKKERFSLILESASTNQTSMYLCASSSGTGVRSNQPQHFGDGTRLSIL.

The V and J genes are TRBV28 and TRBJ2-1; 7 bases map to TRBD1. The V and J ends lost 6 bases and 5 bases, in that order; junction bases with no gene match: 7. CDR1 is MDHEN, CDR2 SYDVKM, per germline. The CDR3 is 14 amino acids. DNA for the CDR3: TGTGCCAGCAGCATCTGGACAGGTAACAATGAGCAGTTCTTC. Its protein is CASSIWTGNNEQFF.

V and J are TRBV6-5 and TRBJ2-3, with 8 bases that match TRBD1. With 4 bases clipped from V and 0 bases from J, the junction kept 3 bases outside the gene matches. Germline CDR1 reads MNHEY; CDR2 reads SVGAGI. This CDR3 has 15 amino acids. CDR3 loop: CASSWTGKSTDTQYF. CDR3 sequence (DNA): TGTGCCAGCAGTTGGACAGGGAAAAGCACAGATACGCAGTATTTT.

This chain joins TRBV28 and TRBJ1-5; D unclear. V was shortened by 5 bases and J by 5 bases, with 16 bases between the two germline ends. There are 15 residues in the CDR3. CDR1 is MDHEN, CDR2 SYDVKM, per germline. CDR3 DNA: TGTGCCAGCAGTCCCCCGCCTGGAGGTGATCAGCCCCAGCATTTT. The encoded protein is CASSPPPGGDQPQHF.

The chain couples TRBV3-1 (or the pseudogene TRBV3-2) to TRBJ2-1, with 7 bases that match TRBD1. Unmatched junction bases numbered 11, after V lost 4 bases and J lost 5 bases. Per germline, CDR1 LGHDT and CDR2 YNNKEL (reference sequence). The CDR3 has 16 amino acids. CDR3 residues: CASSRRRQGRNNEQFF. The CDR3 DNA is TGTGCCAGCAGCCGCCGCCGACAGGGAAGGAACAATGAGCAGTTCTTC.

The V call is TRBV12-5, the J call TRBJ1-5; D not certain. This CDR3 comprises 14 residues. CDR1 and CDR2 (germline): LGHNT, FRNRAP. V shed 6 bases and J shed 1 base, with 10 bases lying between them. CDR3 DNA sequence: TGTGCTAGTGGATCCGACGGGAGCAATCAGCCCCAGCATTTT. Its translation is CASGSDGSNQPQHF.

The rearrangement uses TRBV7-8 and TRBJ1-2, with 7 positions matching TRBD1. Germline V gene data show CDR1 as SGHVS and CDR2 as FQNEAQ. V was pared by 1 base and J by 2 bases, with 4 bases of the junction left unmatched. The CDR3 has 15 amino acids. The CDR3 here is CASSLVGQANYGYTF. The CDR3 coding sequence is TGTGCCAGCAGCTTAGTTGGACAGGCGAACTATGGCTACACCTTC.

The rearrangement links TRBV29-1 to TRBJ2-7; TRBD2 aligns across 10 bases. The CDR3 spans 15 residues. Looked up from germline, CDR1 is SQVTM and CDR2 is ANQGSEA. V shed 2 bases and J 2 bases; nucleotides not matched to a gene: 6. CDR3 in DNA: TGCAGCGTTGAAAGGCTAGCGGGAGTCCCCTACGAGCAGTACTTC. Translation gives CSVERLAGVPYEQYF.

This sequence joins TRBV30 and TRBJ1-5; possible D gene TRBD1, 5 bases. CDR3 length: 13 amino acids. Germline-derived CDR1 and CDR2 are GTSNPN and SVGIG (reference sequence). Trimming left V 3 bases short and J 0 bases short, with 6 bases between. CDR3 sequence (DNA): TGTGCCTGGAGACAGGCTAGCAATCAGCCCCAGCATTTT. The encoded protein is CAWRQASNQPQHF. Full variable domain (outside the CDR3, taken from reference TRBV30 and TRBJ1-5): SQTIHQWPATLVQPVGSPLSLECTVEGTSNPNLYWYRQAAGRGLQLLFYSVGIGQISSEVPQNLSASRPQDRQFILSSKKLLLSDSGFYLCAWRQASNQPQHFGDGTRLSIL.